The source of this T cell receptor beta chain is a study of sequential checkpoint blockade in melanoma (dated by TCRdb to about 2019). Context from the whole study: Using 1:1 randomization, the trial assigned patients either to first-line nivolumab followed by ipilimumab (arm A) or to ipilimumab followed by nivolumab (arm B). Both trial sequences were followed by maintenance nivolumab. DNA from some 89 melanoma tumor samples collected before treatment underwent TCRbeta immunosequencing. Matched tumor biopsies were taken from around 20 patients before treatment and at week 13, after single-agent nivolumab (arm A) or ipilimumab (arm B). The same lesion was the source of approximately 81% of the matched pre- and post-treatment tumor biopsy pairs.

Taken from the germline V gene, the CDR1 and CDR2 loops are SGHNT and YENEEA. The cysteine opens and the phenylalanine closes a CDR3 of 15 amino acids. The DNA shown is the 45-base CDR3, in frame from base 1. The junction carries 9 bases between V and J, which are trimmed by 1 base and 2 bases respectively. Interpreted using the paper, the treatment or condition label stands for: randomized to nivolumab then ipilimumab (arm A) or the reverse (arm B). Prior DNA-damaging chemotherapy had not been received by any trial patient. The samples were obtained from melanoma patients enrolled in CheckMate 064, an open-label, randomized phase II trial testing sequential checkpoint blockade. Genomic DNA from formalin-fixed paraffin-embedded (FFPE) tissue samples was used for tumor TCR sequencing. With regard to this clone: Which antigen it targets is not known. No much larger clonotype is one base removed from it; base qualities were not supplied.

Summary of the overall study and its limitations: Achieving clinical benefit was about 30 times more likely for patients whose tumor T-cell fraction and clonality increased by week 13. The model for predicting response that combines TCR metrics with mutation burden needs to be validated in larger, independent patient cohorts. Within-arm analyses of tumor T-cell fraction were constrained by small sample sizes and reduced statistical power. Among patients in the nivolumab-first arm (arm A), tumor TIL clonality before treatment was associated with response (P = .04). PD-L1 staining and CD8+ T-cell counts correlated with tumor T-cell fraction and clonality, whereas mutational load did not.

The immunoSEQ Assay was used to immunosequence TCRbeta CDR3 regions from genomic DNA. Genomic DNA was amplified by bias-controlled multiplex PCR before high-throughput sequencing. In the original analysis: To quantify the absolute abundance of each unique TCRbeta CDR3 region, the sequences were collapsed and filtered. Clonality, defined as 1 minus Pielou's evenness, was calculated using productive rearrangements only. To compute tumor T-cell fraction, TCRbeta template counts were normalized to usable DNA, with usable DNA estimated from several housekeeping genes. A previously published method was used to identify clones whose frequencies were significantly greater in on-treatment samples than in baseline samples. TCRdb stores this immuneACCESS table with in-frame sequences only. Part of the clones is absent; in the studies checked, under half of the shortfall reflects unresolved V genes, and no reason is known for the rest. Clone size and the V and J calls come from that table; the DNA yielded D and trimming. The table for this sample lists just over 3,000 clones; about 15% of them were counted only once. The ten largest clones take up about 25% of the sample.

The sequencing here drew on tumor tissue (inferred from file names), taken from a patient given nivolumab and ipilimumab in sequence. The chain couples TRBV11-3 to TRBJ1-3, with a tentative D gene TRBD1 over 5 matching bases. The clonotype was recovered from a human donor with melanoma. At the DNA level, the sequence is TGTGCCAGCAGCTTAGTCGGGGGGGCTGGAAACACCATATATTTT. This sequence encodes CASSLVGGAGNTIYF.